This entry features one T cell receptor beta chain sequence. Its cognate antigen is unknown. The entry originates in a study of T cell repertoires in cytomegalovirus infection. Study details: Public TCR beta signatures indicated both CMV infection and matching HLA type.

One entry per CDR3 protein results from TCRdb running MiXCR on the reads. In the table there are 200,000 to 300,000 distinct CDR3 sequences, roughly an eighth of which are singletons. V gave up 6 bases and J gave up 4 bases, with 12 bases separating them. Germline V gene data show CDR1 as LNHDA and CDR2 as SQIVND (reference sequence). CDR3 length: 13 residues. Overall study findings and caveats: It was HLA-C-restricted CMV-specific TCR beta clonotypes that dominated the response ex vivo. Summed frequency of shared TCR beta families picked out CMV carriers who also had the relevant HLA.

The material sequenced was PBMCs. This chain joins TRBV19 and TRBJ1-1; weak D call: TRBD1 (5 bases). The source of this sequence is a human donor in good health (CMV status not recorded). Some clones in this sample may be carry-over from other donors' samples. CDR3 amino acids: CASRPSRGTEAFF. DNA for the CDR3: TGTGCCAGTAGGCCTTCGAGGGGCACTGAAGCTTTCTTT.